The source of this T cell receptor (beta chain) is a study of T-cell memory formation after mild COVID-19 listed by TCRdb under 2021. For the wider study: TCR sequence clusters from the two donors were largely donor specific. In a couple of donors, T-cell clones that expanded and contracted after mild COVID-19 were tracked by sequencing TCRalpha and TCRbeta repertoires over time. Two young, previously healthy adult volunteers made up the cohort, one male and one female. Points the paper makes about the study in general: SARS-CoV-2 specificity of the second-wave clones peaking on day 37 was not confirmed. The study included only a couple of mild cases, and larger cohorts that include severe cases with pre-infection samples were judged to be necessary. Contracting CD4+ clones were found mainly in CM and EM memory subsets, while CD8+ clones were enriched in EMRA. Clones contracting from day 15 to 85 had balanced CD4/CD8 phenotypes, while a second wave expanding from day 15 to 37 was biased towards CD4+. Some responding clones were detected in pre-infection memory, suggesting pre-existing cross-reactive memory T cells joined the SARS-CoV-2 response.

The junction carries 7 bases between V and J, which are trimmed by 3 bases and 4 bases respectively. Counted from cysteine to phenylalanine, this CDR3 has 12 amino acids. The kept DNA is CDR3 alone, 36 bases in frame from the first base. Sequences SGDLS (CDR1) and YYNGEE (CDR2) are obtained from the germline V gene. Ficoll-Paque density gradient centrifugation was used to isolate PBMCs. There are a few counts of this clonotype. Its antigen remains unidentified. No much larger clone exists at a distance of one base, and base qualities are not known. Sequencing took place on an Illumina NovaSeq 6000. cDNA libraries for TCRalpha and TCRbeta were prepared by 5'RACE using constant-segment primers, with sample barcodes and unique molecular identifiers added. Trizol reagent was used to extract RNA from every sample. The libraries were amplified in two PCR steps, and the second step added a second sample barcode and Illumina TruSeq adapters. Sequencing of libraries was performed on an Illumina NovaSeq with 2 x 150 bp paired-end reads. The published analysis was carried out like this. Reads were demultiplexed and collapsed into UMI-guided consensus sequences with migec v1.2.7. Using mixcr v2.1.11, UMI consensuses were aligned to TRA and TRB V and J templates and then assembled into clonotypes. A clonotype was counted as expanded or contracted only if both edgeR and NoisET called the change significant, with noise models trained on biological replicates. For edgeR calls, the cutoffs were a false discovery rate-adjusted p below 0.01 and a log2 fold-change threshold of 1. PCA with hierarchical clustering of max-normalized trajectories of the 1000 most abundant clonotypes was used as exploratory dynamics analysis. The CD4 or CD8 phenotype of responding clones was assigned using the separately sequenced CD4+ and CD8+ repertoires. TCRdb handled the public reads itself, with Q25 trimming in fastp and clone calling in MiXCR, and kept productive beta chains. CDR3 protein sequences are deduplicated, and each keeps its most common genes and DNA. V and J calls and clone size were set by TCRdb, not the authors. Present in this sample are more than 250,000 distinct CDR3 sequences, about 16% of which were seen just once. The top ten hold 22% of the sample.

Sequencing input: PBMCs or a T cell subset sorted from them (not recorded which). The chain employs TRBV9 and TRBJ1-2, with the D gene call left open. The clonotype originates from a man between 18 and 35 years old who had mild COVID-19 (a few samples of this study predate the infection). The sample titles of this study are shuffled in the database, so cell type and time point are left out; the donor was told from shared clones. The sequence in DNA is TGTGCCAGCAGCGCGGACGGCTATGGCTACACCTTC. The translation is CASSADGYGYTF. Outside the CDR3, residues come from the reference TRBV9 and TRBJ1-2 proteins, so the full variable domain is: DSGVTQTPKHLITATGQRVTLRCSPRSGDLSVYWYQQSLDQGLQFLIQYYNGEERAKGNILERFSAQQFPDLHSELNLSSLELGDSALYFCASSADGYGYTFGSGTRLTVV.